The 10 T cell receptor beta chains presented below share a single source sample, sequenced in a study of human T cells and chemical hapten exposure. The library labeled individual cDNA molecules by adding unique molecular identifiers to them. One entry per CDR3 protein, called by TCRdb with MiXCR from the reads. This table has 100,000 to 150,000 distinct CDR3 sequences, 8.5% appearing once. Extraction of total RNA was performed on unfractionated whole blood. Sequences were obtained from whole blood. These receptors all stem from a human donor in good health. Some clones in this sample may be carry-over from other donors' samples.

The table lists this clonotype with a few counts. This chain links TRBV3-1 with TRBJ2-4, with unresolved D. The CDR3 totals 15 residues. Looked up from germline, CDR1 is LGHDT and CDR2 is YNNKEL (reference sequence). The V and J ends lost 0 bases and 7 bases respectively, with 13 bases between them. CDR3 in DNA: TGTGCCAGCAGCCAAGACGCCCAGAGTCATAACATTCAGTACTTC. It encodes CASSQDAQSHNIQYF.

This sequence joins TRBV15 and TRBJ2-2; D possibly corresponds to TRBD1 (5 bases). Trimming removed 0 bases at V and 6 bases at J, with 17 bases between. Germline V gene data show CDR1 as LNHNV and CDR2 as YYDKDF (reference sequence). There are 17 residues in the CDR3. This chain's CDR3 is CATSRDLVGARSGELFF. DNA for the CDR3: TGTGCCACCAGCAGAGATTTAGTAGGGGCGAGGTCCGGGGAGCTGTTTTTT.

This clonotype was picked up many times. The V and J genes are TRBV5-1 and TRBJ2-5; 9 bases are a match to TRBD1. Trimming at V came to 3 bases and at J to 4 bases, leaving 4 bases not matched to a gene. CDR3 length equals 14 residues. CDR1 SGHRS and CDR2 YFSETQ come from the germline V gene. As DNA, the CDR3 is TGCGCCAGCAGCTACAGGGGGCGCGGAGAGACCCAGTACTTC. Amino acid sequence: CASSYRGRGETQYF.

This clonotype was observed at least ten times. The rearrangement links TRBV7-8 to TRBJ1-4; tentative D call: TRBD1 (6 bases). CDR3 size: 15 residues. The germline V gene encodes CDR1 SGHVS and CDR2 FQNEAQ. The germline V and J ends were trimmed by 2 bases and 5 bases, with 12 bases remaining between them. CDR3 nucleotides: TGTGCCAGCAGCTTAAAGGACAGACTCAATGAAAAACTGTTTTTT. Translating it yields CASSLKDRLNEKLFF.

There are many counts of this clonotype. This chain links TRBV20-1 with TRBJ2-2, with 8 bases aligning to TRBD2. There are 15 residues in the CDR3. The trim removed 4 bases at V and 0 bases at J, leaving 4 bases unmatched. Germline V gene data show CDR1 as DFQATT and CDR2 as SNEGSKA (reference sequence). Written as DNA, the CDR3 is TGCAGTGCTATCCTGACTAGCGCGAACACCGGGGAGCTGTTTTTT. Translated, it gives CSAILTSANTGELFF.

This clonotype was counted a few times. The CDR3 region is CSALETATNYGYTF. CDR3 nucleotide sequence: TGCAGTGCGCTGGAGACAGCCACTAACTATGGCTACACCTTC. V usage is TRBV20-1 and J usage is TRBJ1-2; D is possibly TRBD1 (5 bases). Germline CDR1 DFQATT, CDR2 SNEGSKA (reference sequence). The CDR3 has 14 residues. Deletions cut 6 bases from V and 0 bases from J, with 14 bases between.

Many counts were recorded for this clonotype. The chain has TRBV7-9 and TRBJ1-4; tentatively, D is TRBD1 (6 bases). From germline, CDR1 is SEHNR and CDR2 FQNEAQ (reference sequence). The CDR3 is made up of 16 amino acids. Trimming stripped 4 bases from V and 4 bases from J, with 16 bases between. DNA for the CDR3: TGTGCCAGCAGCTCTCCGCGGGGGGCCGTTAATGAAAAACTGTTTTTT. Protein: CASSSPRGAVNEKLFF. Supplemented by reference TRBV7-9 and TRBJ1-4, the full variable domain reads DTGVSQNPRHKITKRGQNVTFRCDPISEHNRLYWYRQTLGQGPEFLTYFQNEAQLEKSRLLSDRFSAERPKGSFSTLEIQRTEQGDSAMYLCASSSPRGAVNEKLFFGSGTQLSVL.

The V call is TRBV20-1, the J call TRBJ2-5; TRBD2 agrees at 7 bases. The CDR3 runs to 20 residues. Trimming took 0 bases from V and 5 from J; bases not matched to a gene: 24. Germline loops: CDR1 DFQATT, CDR2 SNEGSKA (reference sequence). The CDR3 loop is CSARDPANLRLVGGLETQYF. The CDR3 DNA follows: TGCAGTGCTAGAGATCCGGCTAACCTCCGACTAGTGGGAGGGTTGGAGACCCAGTACTTC.

The table lists this clonotype with many counts. The chain joins TRBV29-1 to TRBJ1-1; 8 bases line up with TRBD1. The germline V gene encodes CDR1 SQVTM and CDR2 ANQGSEA. V lost 7 bases to trimming and J lost 7 bases; unmatched junction nucleotides: 11. The CDR3 has 13 amino acids. The CDR3, as DNA: TGCAGCGGAAAGGACAGGGCCAATAGTGAAGCTTTCTTT. The encoded protein is CSGKDRANSEAFF. Variable domain in full (rest from reference TRBV29-1 and TRBJ1-1): SAVISQKPSRDICQRGTSLTIQCQVDSQVTMMFWYRQQPGQSLTLIATANQGSEATYESGFVIDKFPISRPNLTFSTLTVSNMSPEDSSIYLCSGKDRANSEAFFGQGTRLTVV.

This clonotype was observed a few times. CDR3 region: CASSDAWNSYEQYF. The CDR3 nucleotides are TGCGCCAGCAGTGACGCTTGGAACTCCTACGAGCAGTACTTC. The chain combines TRBV10-2 with TRBJ2-7; unclear D gene. Germline V gene sequence: CDR1 WSHSY, CDR2 SAAADI. The ends were cut back, 3 bases at V and 0 bases at J, with 9 bases in the middle. This CDR3 comprises 14 residues.